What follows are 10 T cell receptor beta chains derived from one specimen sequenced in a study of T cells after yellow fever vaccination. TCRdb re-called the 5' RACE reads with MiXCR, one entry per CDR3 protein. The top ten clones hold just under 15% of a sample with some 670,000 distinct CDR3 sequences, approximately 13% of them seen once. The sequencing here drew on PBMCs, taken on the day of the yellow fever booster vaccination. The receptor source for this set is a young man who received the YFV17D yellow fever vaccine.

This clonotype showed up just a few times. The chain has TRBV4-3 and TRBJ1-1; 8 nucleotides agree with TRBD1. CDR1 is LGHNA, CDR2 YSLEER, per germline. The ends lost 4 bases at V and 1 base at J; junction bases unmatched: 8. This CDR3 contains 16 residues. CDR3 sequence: CASSPGTGRGNTEAFF. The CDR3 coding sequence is TGCGCCAGCAGCCCAGGGACAGGTAGAGGGAACACTGAAGCTTTCTTT.

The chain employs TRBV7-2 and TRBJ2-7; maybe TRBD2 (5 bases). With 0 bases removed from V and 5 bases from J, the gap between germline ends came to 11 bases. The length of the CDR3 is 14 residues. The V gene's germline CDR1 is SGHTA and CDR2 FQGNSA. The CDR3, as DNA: TGTGCCAGCAGCTTAGCGGGAGCGTCCCACGAGCAGTACTTC. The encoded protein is CASSLAGASHEQYF.

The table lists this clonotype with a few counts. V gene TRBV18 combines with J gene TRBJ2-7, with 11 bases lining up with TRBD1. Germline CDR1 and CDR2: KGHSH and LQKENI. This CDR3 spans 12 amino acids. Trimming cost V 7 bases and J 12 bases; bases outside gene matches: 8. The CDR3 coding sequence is TGTGCCAGCTACCCGGGACAGGGGGACTTGTACTTC. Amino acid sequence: CASYPGQGDLYF.

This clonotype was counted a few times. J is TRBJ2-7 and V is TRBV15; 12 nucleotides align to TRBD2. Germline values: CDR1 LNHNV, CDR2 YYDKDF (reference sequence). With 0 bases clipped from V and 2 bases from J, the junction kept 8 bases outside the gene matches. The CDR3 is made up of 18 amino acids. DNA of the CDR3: TGTGCCACCAGCAGAGATCTGACTAGCGGGAGCACCCCCTACGAGCAGTACTTC. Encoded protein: CATSRDLTSGSTPYEQYF.

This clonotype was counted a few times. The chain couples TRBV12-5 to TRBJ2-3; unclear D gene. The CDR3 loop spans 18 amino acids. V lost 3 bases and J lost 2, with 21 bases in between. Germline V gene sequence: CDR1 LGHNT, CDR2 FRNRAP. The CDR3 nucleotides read TGTGCTAGTGGTTTCAGCCTCGACGACTGGATCTTCACAGATACGCAGTATTTT. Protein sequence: CASGFSLDDWIFTDTQYF.

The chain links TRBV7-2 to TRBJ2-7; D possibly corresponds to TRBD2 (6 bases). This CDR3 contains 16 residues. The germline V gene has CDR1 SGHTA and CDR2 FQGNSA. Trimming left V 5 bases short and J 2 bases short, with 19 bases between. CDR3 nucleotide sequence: TGTGCCAGCAGCCCTACCCGGGCGGAGGGGACCTACGAGCAGTACTTC. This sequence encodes CASSPTRAEGTYEQYF.

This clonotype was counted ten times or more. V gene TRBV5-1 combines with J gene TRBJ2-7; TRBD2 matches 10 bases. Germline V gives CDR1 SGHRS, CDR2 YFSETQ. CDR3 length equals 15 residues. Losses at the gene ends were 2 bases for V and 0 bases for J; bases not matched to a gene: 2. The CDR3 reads CASSFSGGSSYEQYF. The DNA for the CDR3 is TGCGCCAGCAGCTTTAGCGGGGGGAGCTCCTACGAGCAGTACTTC.

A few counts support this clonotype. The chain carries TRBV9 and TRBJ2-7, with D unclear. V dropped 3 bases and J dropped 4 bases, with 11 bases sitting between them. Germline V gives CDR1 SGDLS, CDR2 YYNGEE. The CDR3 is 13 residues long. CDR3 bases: TGTGCCAGCAGCGCGCCGGCCCAATACGAGCAGTACTTC. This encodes CASSAPAQYEQYF. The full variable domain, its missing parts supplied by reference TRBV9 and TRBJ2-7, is DSGVTQTPKHLITATGQRVTLRCSPRSGDLSVYWYQQSLDQGLQFLIQYYNGEERAKGNILERFSAQQFPDLHSELNLSSLELGDSALYFCASSAPAQYEQYFGPGTRLTVT.

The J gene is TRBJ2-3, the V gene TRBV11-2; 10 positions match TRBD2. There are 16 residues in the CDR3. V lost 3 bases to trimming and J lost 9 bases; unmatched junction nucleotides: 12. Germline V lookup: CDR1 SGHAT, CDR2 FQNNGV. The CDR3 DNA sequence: TGTGCCAGCAGCTTGGAAGCGGGAGGGGGGGCCGGGACGCAGTATTTT. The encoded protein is CASSLEAGGGAGTQYF.

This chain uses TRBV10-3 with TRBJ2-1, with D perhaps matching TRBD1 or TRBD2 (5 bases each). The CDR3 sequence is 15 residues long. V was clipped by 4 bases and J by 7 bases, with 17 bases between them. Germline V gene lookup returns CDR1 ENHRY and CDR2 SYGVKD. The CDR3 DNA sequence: TGTGCCATCAGTGGAGGTGGGGGAAACTTGAATGAGCAGTTCTTC. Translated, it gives CAISGGGGNLNEQFF.